This T cell receptor beta chain stems from a study of pediatric ulcerative colitis. Study observations and caveats: No controls had the two rectal clonotypes shared by ulcerative colitis patients. Substantially fewer templates came from a couple of patients' blood samples. Compared with controls, ulcerative colitis showed greater blood-rectum clone sharing.

This was a survey-level run. Clones were sequenced by immunoSEQ multiplex PCR, and TCRdb holds only the in-frame ones, with some missing. Here the sample spans about 60,000 clones, about 89% being singletons. About this clone itself: Its specificity is unknown.

The CDR3 has 16 amino acids. Sequencing was performed on blood. The origin of this receptor is a boy between 10 and 17 years old who was a control in a study of pediatric ulcerative colitis. The chain has TRBV21-1 and TRBJ1-3; TRBD1, the table's D call, lacks a check against the DNA. TRBV21-1 is a pseudogene locus. CDR3 sequence (DNA): TGTGCCAGCAGCCCGCCGACAGGGTTTTCTGGAAACACCATATATTTT. Its translation: CASSPPTGFSGNTIYF.